This is a list of T cell receptor beta chains from one sample in a study of cytomegalovirus exposure and HLA in healthy donors. The repertoire was sequenced with immunoSEQ multiplex PCR; TCRdb's copy has only in-frame clones and lacks some. The sample has 150,000 to 200,000 clones, approximately 80% seen once. Sequences were obtained from PBMCs. The receptors originated from a man aged 45-65 years in good health and CMV-seropositive. Each CDR3 is given with its conserved first and last residue. D genes are given only for firm matches. Size is stated for part of the rows, as once, few or many counts, or as a class when the clone is expanded.

clone_size: -
cdr3_length: 12
d_call: -
j_call: TRBJ1-3
v_call: TRBV6-1
cdr3_nt: TGTGCCAGCAGTACCCGGGGAAACACCATATATTTT
cdr3_aa: CASSTRGNTIYF

clone_size: -
cdr3_length: 16
d_call: TRBD2
j_call: TRBJ2-2
v_call: TRBV5-1
cdr3_nt: TGCGCCAGCAGCTTGCAGGCGGGAGGAAGCCCCGGGGAGCTGTTTTTT
cdr3_aa: CASSLQAGGSPGELFF

clone_size: few
cdr3_length: 16
d_call: -
j_call: TRBJ1-3
v_call: TRBV4-1
cdr3_nt: TGCGCCAGCAGCCAAGAGACAGACTTCTCTGGAAACACCATATATTTT
cdr3_aa: CASSQETDFSGNTIYF

clone_size: -
cdr3_length: 13
d_call: -
j_call: TRBJ1-5
v_call: TRBV19
cdr3_nt: TGTGCCAGTAGTATATCGGGAATACAGCCCCAGCATTTT
cdr3_aa: CASSISGIQPQHF

clone_size: -
cdr3_length: 13
d_call: -
j_call: TRBJ2-5
v_call: TRBV30
cdr3_nt: TGTGCCTGGAATTTGGGGGCAGGAAAGACCCAGTACTTC
cdr3_aa: CAWNLGAGKTQYF

clone_size: -
cdr3_length: 14
d_call: TRBD2
j_call: TRBJ2-4
v_call: TRBV5-6
cdr3_nt: TGTGCCAGCAGTTTGGGGGGGGGAAAGGGTATTCAGTACTTC
cdr3_aa: CASSLGGGKGIQYF

clone_size: -
cdr3_length: 13
d_call: TRBD2
j_call: TRBJ2-1
v_call: TRBV19
cdr3_nt: TGTGCCAGTGGGCTAGCGGGAGTAAATGAGCAGTTCTTC
cdr3_aa: CASGLAGVNEQFF

clone_size: -
cdr3_length: 16
d_call: -
j_call: TRBJ1-2
v_call: TRBV4-2
cdr3_nt: TGTGCCAGCAGCCAACCCTCGGTGGACAATCGGTATGGCTACACCTTC
cdr3_aa: CASSQPSVDNRYGYTF

clone_size: -
cdr3_length: 15
d_call: -
j_call: TRBJ2-6
v_call: TRBV6-1
cdr3_nt: TGTGCCAGCAGTACCTCGGGGGCTGGGGCCAACGTCCTGACTTTC
cdr3_aa: CASSTSGAGANVLTF

clone_size: -
cdr3_length: 15
d_call: -
j_call: TRBJ2-7
v_call: TRBV5-1
cdr3_nt: TGCGCCAGCAGCTATGGACAACAGTACTCCTACGAGCAGTACTTC
cdr3_aa: CASSYGQQYSYEQYF